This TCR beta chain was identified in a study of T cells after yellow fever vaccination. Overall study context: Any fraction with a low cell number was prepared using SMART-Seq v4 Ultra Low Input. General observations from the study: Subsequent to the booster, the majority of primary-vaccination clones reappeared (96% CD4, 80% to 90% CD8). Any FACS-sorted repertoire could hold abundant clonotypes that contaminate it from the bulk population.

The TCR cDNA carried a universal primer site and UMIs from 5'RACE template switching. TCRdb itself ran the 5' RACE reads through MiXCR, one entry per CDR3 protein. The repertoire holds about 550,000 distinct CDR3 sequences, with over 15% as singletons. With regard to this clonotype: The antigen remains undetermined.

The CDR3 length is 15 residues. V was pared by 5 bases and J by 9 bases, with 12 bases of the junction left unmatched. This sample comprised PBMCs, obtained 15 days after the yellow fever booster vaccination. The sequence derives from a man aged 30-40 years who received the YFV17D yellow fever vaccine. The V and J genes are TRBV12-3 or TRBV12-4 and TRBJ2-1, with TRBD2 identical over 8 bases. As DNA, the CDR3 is TGTGCCAGCAGTCGTCCGACTAGCGCGTGGAGTGAGCAGTTCTTC. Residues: CASSRPTSAWSEQFF.